This T cell receptor beta chain was retrieved from a study of a mutant IDH1 vaccine in newly diagnosed glioma. As for the study in general: There were eight vaccinations for patients, given in weeks 1, 3, 5, 7, 11, 15, 19 and 23.

Looked up from germline, CDR1 is MGHRA and CDR2 is YSYEKL. With 0 bases removed from V and 1 base from J, the gap between germline ends came to 9 bases. The CDR3 length is 15 residues. As concerns this clone: Its antigen is still unknown.

Time point here: week 11, during vaccination. Doses of 300 ug of mutant IDH1 20-mer peptide were given with topical imiquimod. Newly diagnosed WHO grade 3 or 4 IDH1-mutant, ATRX-lost astrocytomas were identified in the donors. Generated by immunoSEQ multiplex PCR, the TCRdb table keeps only in-frame clones and is missing some. The sample gives about 61,000 clones, approximately 80% of which show up once; around 5.7% is in the top ten. Study findings and constraints: The vaccine induced immune responses, and these occurred in roughly 95% of patients. With respect to changes in top peripheral T cell clonotypes, pseudoprogression seemed unrelated.

The TCR originated in a man aged 45-65 years with glioma. The chain has TRBV4-1 and TRBJ1-2, with D perhaps matching TRBD1 (6 bases). The sample consisted of PBMCs, taken from a glioma patient whose treatment included an IDH1 peptide vaccine. The CDR3 spells CASSQEPGVNYGYTF. The CDR3 nucleotides read TGCGCCAGCAGCCAAGAGCCAGGGGTTAACTATGGCTACACCTTC.